Below, 19 T cell receptor beta chains from the same sample are listed, as sequenced in a study of T-cell reconstitution after alpha-beta-depleted transplantation in children. This sample's TCRbeta library carried unique molecular identifier barcodes. TCRdb re-derived calls from the PCR reads in MiXCR, one entry per CDR3 protein. There are approximately 32,000 distinct CDR3 sequences in the sample; approximately 6.5% occur only once, and over 25% lies in the top ten. Whole-study findings and limits: Several hundred rapidly expanded clones from non-depleted graft cells reportedly supplied alpha-beta T cells about two months post-transplant.

The antigens these receptors bind are not known. The sequences come from peripheral blood, collected 60 days after TCRalphabeta/CD19-depleted stem cell transplant. The receptors come from a child less than two years old who had a stem cell transplant for acute myeloid leukemia, so the T cells may come from the graft donor.

The table lists this clonotype with a few counts. The chain recombines TRBV27 with TRBJ2-2, with 10 bases aligning to TRBD2. The CDR3 length is 13 residues. Trimming took 6 bases from V and 6 from J; bases not matched to a gene: 1. Germline CDR1 and CDR2: MNHEY and SMNVEV (reference sequence). Here the CDR3 reads CASRSGGAGELFF. In DNA, the CDR3 is TGTGCCAGCAGGAGCGGGGGGGCCGGGGAGCTGTTTTTT.

This clonotype was seen ten or more times. The chain has TRBV21-1 and TRBJ2-3; the table calls TRBD1, which could not be checked here. TRBV21-1 is marked as a pseudogene. The CDR3 consists of 16 residues. The CDR3 loop reads CASSTRDRPAGDTQYF. CDR3 DNA sequence: TGTGCCAGCAGCACTCGGGACAGGCCGGCGGGAGATACGCAGTATTTT.

This clonotype was counted ten times or more. The chain recombines TRBV6-5 with TRBJ2-3; 9 bases align to TRBD1. This CDR3 comprises 17 residues. Germline V gene data show CDR1 as MNHEY and CDR2 as SVGAGI. V trimming: 0 bases; J trimming: 1 base; junction bases outside the gene matches: 5. The CDR3 spells CASSYSQWTGGTDTQYF. The DNA of the CDR3 is TGTGCCAGCAGTTACTCGCAGTGGACAGGGGGCACAGATACGCAGTATTTT.

This clonotype has at least ten counts. The gene calls are TRBV7-3 and TRBJ2-5; TRBD2 agrees at 7 bases. The CDR3 consists of 14 residues. Germline V CDR1 and CDR2: SGHTA, FQGTGA. V lost 5 bases, J lost 5 bases, and 8 bases stayed unmatched. For the CDR3, the DNA is TGTGCCAGCAGCCGCACCGGGGGGTTGGAGACCCAGTACTTC. It codes for CASSRTGGLETQYF. The full variable domain, in which reference TRBV7-3 and TRBJ2-5 provide the parts outside the CDR3, is GAGVSQTPSNKVTEKGKYVELRCDPISGHTALYWYRQSLGQGPEFLIYFQGTGAADDSGLPNDRFFAVRPEGSVSTLKIQRTERGDSAVYLCASSRTGGLETQYFGPGTRLLVL.

The rearrangement joins TRBV7-9 to TRBJ1-6, with 7 bases fitting TRBD1. The CDR3 spans 16 residues. The germline V gene encodes CDR1 SEHNR and CDR2 FQNEAQ (reference sequence). V shed 5 bases, J shed 5 bases, and the junction held 9 bases outside the gene matches. The CDR3 DNA follows: TGTGCCAGCAGCCGGGTACCGGGACAGAATAATTCACCCCTCCACTTT. This encodes CASSRVPGQNNSPLHF.

The chain employs TRBV30 and TRBJ2-5, with unresolved D. The CDR3 spans 11 residues. Looked up from germline, CDR1 is GTSNPN and CDR2 is SVGIG (reference sequence). V gave up 2 bases and J gave up 5 bases, with 6 bases separating them. CDR3 nucleotide sequence: TGTGCCTGGAGTCCCCGGGAGACCCAGTACTTC. It translates to CAWSPRETQYF. Complete variable domain (other parts from reference TRBV30 and TRBJ2-5): SQTIHQWPATLVQPVGSPLSLECTVEGTSNPNLYWYRQAAGRGLQLLFYSVGIGQISSEVPQNLSASRPQDRQFILSSKKLLLSDSGFYLCAWSPRETQYFGPGTRLLVL.

The chain uses TRBV6-5 and TRBJ2-1; the D gene is possibly TRBD2 (6 bases). CDR1 and CDR2 from the germline V gene are MNHEY and SVGAGI. CDR3 length equals 17 residues. The V end lost 3 bases, the J end lost 2 bases, and 17 bases lay between the germline ends. The CDR3 sequence is CASSYSLLRGAYNEQFF. The CDR3, as DNA: TGTGCCAGCAGTTATTCTCTCTTGCGGGGCGCCTACAATGAGCAGTTCTTC.

At least ten counts were recorded for this clonotype. The gene calls are TRBV5-6 and TRBJ2-7; no firm D call. The CDR3 loop spans 13 amino acids. Germline V gene data show CDR1 as SGHDT and CDR2 as YYEEEE. The ends were cut back, 0 bases at V and 2 bases at J, with 6 bases in the middle. The CDR3 region is CASSLGSAYEQYF. In DNA form, the CDR3 reads TGTGCCAGCAGCTTGGGGTCAGCCTACGAGCAGTACTTC.

In its sample, this clonotype was seen many times. The chain carries TRBV7-9 and TRBJ2-7; TRBD2 is a possible D gene (5 bases). Trimming stripped 4 bases from V and 4 bases from J, with 14 bases between. The CDR3 covers 14 residues. Germline CDR1 SEHNR, CDR2 FQNEAQ (reference sequence). As DNA, the CDR3 is TGTGCCAGCAGCTCACCCGGGGTCCATTACGAGCAGTACTTC. It translates to CASSSPGVHYEQYF.

This clonotype came up many times. The CDR3 here is CASSLVGSQETQYF. DNA of the CDR3: TGTGCCAGCAGCTTAGTCGGTAGCCAAGAGACCCAGTACTTC. The chain joins TRBV7-8 to TRBJ2-5; no firm D call. The germline V gene encodes CDR1 SGHVS and CDR2 FQNEAQ. V lost 1 base, J lost 1 base, and 7 bases lay in between. This CDR3 is 14 amino acids long. Based on the CDR3 plus reference TRBV7-8 and TRBJ2-5, the full variable domain is GAGVSQSPRYKVAKRGQDVALRCDPISGHVSLFWYQQALGQGPEFLTYFQNEAQLDKSGLPSDRFFAERPEGSVSTLKIQRTQQEDSAVYLCASSLVGSQETQYFGPGTRLLVL.

This clonotype was recorded many times. The chain combines TRBV20-1 with TRBJ2-5, with D uncertain. The V and J ends lost 1 base and 2 bases respectively, with 8 bases between them. This CDR3 region has 13 residues. Germline lookup yields CDR1 DFQATT and CDR2 SNEGSKA (reference sequence). CDR3 sequence (DNA): TGCAGTGCTAGAGTCTATAAACAAGAGACCCAGTACTTC. It codes for CSARVYKQETQYF.

At least ten counts were recorded for this clonotype. V gene TRBV11-1 combines with J gene TRBJ2-1; TRBD2 matches at 10 bases. V gave up 4 bases and J gave up 6 bases; unmatched junction bases: 12. Germline V gene sequence: CDR1 SGHAT, CDR2 FQDESV (reference sequence). The CDR3 contains 17 residues. Here the CDR3 DNA reads TGTGCCAGCAGCTCCCTCCCGGCACTAGCGGGGCCCAATGAGCAGTTCTTC. It translates to CASSSLPALAGPNEQFF.

DNA of the CDR3: TGTGCCATCAGTGAGAAGGGCTCCTACGAGCAGTACTTC. Its protein is CAISEKGSYEQYF. V is TRBV10-3 and J is TRBJ2-7; D is unclear. Germline V lookup: CDR1 ENHRY, CDR2 SYGVKD. The V end lost 2 bases, the J end lost 0 bases, and 5 bases lay between the germline ends. The CDR3 runs 13 residues.

This clonotype came up many times. V usage is TRBV7-9 and J usage is TRBJ1-3; D is undetermined. This CDR3 is 16 amino acids long. Germline V CDR1 and CDR2: SEHNR, FQNEAQ (reference sequence). Deletions cut 6 bases from V and 0 bases from J, with 15 bases between. Written as DNA, the CDR3 is TGTGCCAGCAGGCGTGAGACTGCCGTCTCTGGAAACACCATATATTTT. It specifies CASRRETAVSGNTIYF.

This clonotype was detected many times. This chain uses TRBV5-1 with TRBJ1-1, with a weak D call TRBD1 (6 bases). CDR1 SGHRS and CDR2 YFSETQ come from the germline V gene. V was cut by 4 bases and J by 1 base, with 11 bases left in between. This CDR3 spans 14 amino acids. CDR3 DNA: TGCGCCAGCAGCCCGGGGGCGACGAACACTGAAGCTTTCTTT. Protein sequence: CASSPGATNTEAFF.

In this sample, this clonotype turned up a few times. The genes are TRBV28 and TRBJ1-6; D remains unclear. The CDR3 contains 12 residues. V lost 9 bases and J lost 8, with 11 bases in between. The germline V gene has CDR1 MDHEN and CDR2 SYDVKM. The DNA for the CDR3 is TGTGCCAGGGGCCGCGGGTATTCACCCCTCCACTTT. It yields the protein CARGRGYSPLHF.

This clonotype was detected a few times. V is TRBV5-1 and J is TRBJ2-1, with TRBD2 identical over 8 bases. The germline V gene has CDR1 SGHRS and CDR2 YFSETQ. CDR3 length equals 17 residues. V was clipped by 4 bases and J by 0 bases; unmatched bases: 9. The CDR3: CASSPGERGSSYNEQFF. The CDR3 DNA is TGCGCCAGCAGCCCGGGCGAGCGGGGGAGCTCCTACAATGAGCAGTTCTTC.

This clonotype has ten or more counts. The chain couples TRBV4-3 to TRBJ2-5; D possibly matches TRBD1 or TRBD2 (5 bases each). V was shortened by 0 bases and J by 0 bases, with 11 bases between the two germline ends. The CDR3 has 16 residues. CDR1 is LGHNA, CDR2 YSLEER, per germline. CDR3: CASSQEGVGDQETQYF. The CDR3 DNA follows: TGCGCCAGCAGCCAAGAAGGGGTCGGGGACCAAGAGACCCAGTACTTC.

This clonotype was seen at least ten times. The chain recombines TRBV12-3 or TRBV12-4 with TRBJ2-1, with D hard to call. V shed 5 bases and J shed 15 bases, with 5 bases lying between them. This CDR3 contains 8 residues. For the CDR3, the DNA is TGTGCCAGCAGTCTCGGGTTCTTC. It codes for CASSLGFF.